Below are 26 T cell receptor beta chains sequenced from a single sample in a study of Ad26.COV2.S vaccination and SARS-CoV-2 variants. Profiled with immunoSEQ multiplex PCR; TCRdb holds only in-frame clones, not every one. Here the sample spans roughly 380,000 clones, around nine tenths being singletons. Regarding treatment: roughly 19 received Ad26.COV2.S at low or high dose, single or two shots; about 5 received placebo; per-sample allocation not given. Vaccine and placebo recipients were sampled on day 63 after the first injection. This specimen consisted of peripheral blood, obtained in a trial of Ad26.COV2.S vaccine versus placebo. These receptors were collected from a person between 18 and 65 years old who received the Ad26.COV2.S COVID-19 vaccine or a placebo.

This rearrangement joins TRBV4-1 to TRBJ1-1; D call uncertain. The V gene's germline CDR1 is MGHRA and CDR2 YSYEKL. The CDR3 has 14 residues. V was trimmed by 0 bases and J by 2 bases, leaving 7 bases between them. The CDR3 bases are TGCGCCAGCAGCCAAGATGAAGGAAACACTGAAGCTTTCTTT. Its translation: CASSQDEGNTEAFF.

This sequence joins TRBV7-8 and TRBJ1-1; D is unclear. In germline, CDR1 is SGHVS, CDR2 FQNEAQ. This CDR3 contains 14 residues. V lost 5 bases and J lost 4, with 14 bases in between. The CDR3 reads CASSTDGKGTEAFF. The CDR3 nucleotides are TGTGCCAGCAGCACCGACGGGAAGGGCACTGAAGCTTTCTTT.

The chain joins TRBV27 to TRBJ2-1; D is unclear. CDR3 length equals 12 residues. Trimming removed 2 bases at V and 5 bases at J, with 4 bases between. The germline gives CDR1 MNHEY, CDR2 SMNVEV (reference sequence). For the CDR3, the DNA is TGTGCCAGCAGTTTAGGGAACAATGAGCAGTTCTTC. This gives the protein CASSLGNNEQFF.

The chain uses TRBV27 and TRBJ2-7, with 9 positions matching TRBD1. CDR1 MNHEY and CDR2 SMNVEV come from the germline V gene (reference sequence). The CDR3 covers 15 residues. V trimming: 3 bases; J trimming: 0 bases; junction bases outside the gene matches: 3. The CDR3 DNA reads TGTGCCAGCAGTTTTGGACAGGGGACCTCCTACGAGCAGTACTTC. Its translation is CASSFGQGTSYEQYF.

This sequence joins TRBV6-5 and TRBJ1-1, with 8 bases lining up with TRBD1. V lost 5 bases and J lost 10; bases outside the gene matches: 6. Germline V CDR1 and CDR2: MNHEY, SVGAGI. The CDR3 is made up of 12 amino acids. CDR3 DNA: TGTGCCAGCAGTCTCAATGGACAGGGAGCTTTCTTT. It translates to CASSLNGQGAFF.

The V gene is TRBV10-3, the J gene TRBJ1-3; D unresolved. The CDR3 is 14 residues long. V lost 5 bases and J 4 bases, leaving 12 bases between the germline ends. Germline CDR1 reads ENHRY; CDR2 reads SYGVKD. CDR3 coding DNA: TGTGCCATCAGTTCCACGGTGCCGGGAAACACCATATATTTT. This encodes CAISSTVPGNTIYF.

This clone was recorded only once. The chain recombines TRBV11-2 with TRBJ2-3; TRBD2 might be the D (5 bases). The CDR3 runs to 17 residues. The ends were cut back, 5 bases at V and 0 bases at J, with 18 bases in the middle. Germline CDR1 SGHAT, CDR2 FQNNGV. The CDR3 region is CASSIGVGTSSTDTQYF. CDR3 sequence (DNA): TGTGCCAGCAGCATCGGGGTGGGCACATCTAGCACAGATACGCAGTATTTT.

V is TRBV19 and J is TRBJ2-7; tentatively, D is TRBD2 (5 bases). The CDR3 is 13 residues long. The germline gives CDR1 LNHDA, CDR2 SQIVND (reference sequence). V was shortened by 5 bases and J by 2 bases, with 10 bases between the two germline ends. This chain's CDR3 is CASSPLGAYEQYF. Written as DNA, the CDR3 is TGTGCCAGTAGTCCTCTCGGGGCCTACGAGCAGTACTTC.

This clone was observed once. This CDR3 is CASSQENRGRGAFF. As DNA, the CDR3 is TGCGCCAGCAGCCAAGAAAACAGGGGGCGCGGAGCTTTCTTT. This chain joins TRBV4-3 and TRBJ1-1; 9 bases fit TRBD1. V shed 0 bases, J shed 10 bases, and the junction held 6 bases outside the gene matches. The germline gives CDR1 LGHNA, CDR2 YSLEER. The CDR3 runs to 14 residues.

V is TRBV27 and J is TRBJ2-5; 7 bases are shared with TRBD2. The CDR3 covers 16 residues. With 1 base clipped from V and 2 bases from J, the junction kept 7 bases outside the gene matches. CDR1 and CDR2 (germline): MNHEY, SMNVEV (reference sequence). The CDR3 DNA is TGTGCCAGCAGTTTATGGGTGGGGACTACACAAGAGACCCAGTACTTC. Protein sequence: CASSLWVGTTQETQYF.

The chain couples TRBV19 to TRBJ1-1; D might be TRBD1 (5 bases). CDR1 and CDR2 from the germline V gene are LNHDA and SQIVND (reference sequence). This CDR3 has 14 amino acids. With 3 bases removed from V and 4 bases from J, the gap between germline ends came to 12 bases. The CDR3 here is CASSIRGGATEAFF. As DNA, the CDR3 is TGTGCCAGTAGTATTAGGGGAGGTGCCACTGAAGCTTTCTTT.

This chain uses TRBV27 with TRBJ1-1; tentatively, D is TRBD1 (6 bases). Germline V gene lookup returns CDR1 MNHEY and CDR2 SMNVEV (reference sequence). The V and J ends lost 5 bases and 1 base respectively, with 11 bases between them. The CDR3 extends over 14 amino acids. The CDR3 loop is CASSVQQGNTEAFF. The CDR3 DNA reads as TGTGCCAGCAGTGTCCAACAGGGGAACACTGAAGCTTTCTTT.

This sequence joins TRBV5-1 and TRBJ1-4, with D maybe TRBD1 (5 bases). This CDR3 comprises 13 residues. Germline loops: CDR1 SGHRS, CDR2 YFSETQ. V dropped 6 bases and J dropped 7 bases, with 13 bases sitting between them. DNA for the CDR3: TGCGCCAGCAAACGTGAGGGGCTTGAAAAACTGTTTTTT. It translates to CASKREGLEKLFF.

This rearrangement joins TRBV4-3 to TRBJ2-3, with 10 bases matching TRBD2. There are 17 residues in the CDR3. In germline, CDR1 is LGHNA, CDR2 YSLEER. The V gene end was trimmed by 0 bases and the J gene end by 7 bases; junction bases not matched to a gene: 10. The CDR3 nucleotides are TGCGCCAGCAGCCAAGATTATAGGACTAGCGGCCGCAATACGCAGTATTTT. Translating it yields CASSQDYRTSGRNTQYF.

In this sample, this clone turned up a few times. V and J are TRBV3-1 (or the pseudogene TRBV3-2) and TRBJ1-1; D is undetermined. The V gene's germline CDR1 is LGHDT and CDR2 YNNKEL (reference sequence). The CDR3 covers 14 residues. Trimming left V 0 bases short and J 4 bases short, with 9 bases between. The CDR3 sequence is CASSQETRGTEAFF. CDR3 coding DNA: TGTGCCAGCAGCCAAGAGACGAGAGGCACTGAAGCTTTCTTT.

The chain combines TRBV24-1 with TRBJ2-1, with a weak D call TRBD2 (5 bases). V gave up 5 bases and J gave up 7 bases, with 17 bases separating them. Looked up from germline, CDR1 is KGHDR and CDR2 is SFDVKD. The CDR3 totals 15 residues. CDR3 region: CATSASYGESNEQFF. CDR3 sequence (DNA): TGTGCCACCAGTGCTTCTTACGGGGAGTCGAATGAGCAGTTCTTC.

The chain combines TRBV3-1 (or the pseudogene TRBV3-2) with TRBJ1-3; a possible D gene is TRBD1 (6 bases). The V end lost 1 base, the J end lost 1 base, and 14 bases lay between the germline ends. Germline loops: CDR1 LGHDT, CDR2 YNNKEL (reference sequence). CDR3 length equals 17 residues. The CDR3 is CASSQGAGGRSGNTIYF. The CDR3 nucleotides read TGTGCCAGCAGCCAAGGGGCGGGGGGCAGATCTGGAAACACCATATATTTT.

This sequence joins TRBV5-4 and TRBJ1-6; no reliable D call. This CDR3 has 14 residues. The V and J ends lost 0 bases and 5 bases respectively, with 6 bases between them. Germline CDR1 and CDR2: SGHNT and YYREEE (reference sequence). The CDR3 DNA reads TGTGCCAGCAGCTTGGAGAGCAATAATTCACCCCTCCACTTT. As protein: CASSLESNNSPLHF.

The chain uses TRBV19 and TRBJ1-3; D is uncertain. The CDR3 consists of 14 residues. Trimming shortened V by 8 bases and J by 0 bases, and 11 bases separated the two germline ends. The germline CDR1 and CDR2 sequences are LNHDA and SQIVND (reference sequence). The CDR3 here is CASRLAGSGNTIYF. CDR3 nucleotide sequence: TGTGCCAGTCGGCTGGCCGGCTCTGGAAACACCATATATTTT.

The chain uses TRBV28 and TRBJ1-1; 7 bases map to TRBD1. In germline, CDR1 is MDHEN, CDR2 SYDVKM. This CDR3 is 16 amino acids long. V shed 6 bases, J shed 0 bases, and the junction held 10 bases outside the gene matches. DNA of the CDR3: TGTGCCAGCAGGATACCGGGACAGCCCATGAACACTGAAGCTTTCTTT. This sequence encodes CASRIPGQPMNTEAFF. Together with reference TRBV28 and TRBJ1-1, the CDR3 gives the full variable domain: DVKVTQSSRYLVKRTGEKVFLECVQDMDHENMFWYRQDPGLGLRLIYFSYDVKMKEKGDIPEGYSVSREKKERFSLILESASTNQTSMYLCASRIPGQPMNTEAFFGQGTRLTVV.

The chain joins TRBV12-5 to TRBJ2-1; D is perhaps TRBD2 (5 bases). V lost 0 bases and J lost 7, with 19 bases in between. Germline CDR1 and CDR2: LGHNT and FRNRAP. The CDR3 totals 17 residues. In DNA, the CDR3 is TGTGCTAGTGGTTTGGTACTGAACCGGGGTCAGAAGAATGAGCAGTTCTTC. It encodes CASGLVLNRGQKNEQFF.

This clone has just one count. This chain uses TRBV7-3 with TRBJ1-2; unclear D gene. V was trimmed by 0 bases and J by 0 bases, leaving 11 bases between them. This CDR3 has 16 amino acids. CDR1 SGHTA and CDR2 FQGTGA come from the germline V gene. CDR3 DNA sequence: TGTGCCAGCAGCTTAACGGGTGCGCCAGCTAACTATGGCTACACCTTC. As protein: CASSLTGAPANYGYTF.

This clone showed up just once. V usage is TRBV7-8 and J usage is TRBJ2-7, with D perhaps matching TRBD2 (5 bases). Germline V gives CDR1 SGHVS, CDR2 FQNEAQ. The CDR3 runs 15 residues. Trimming shortened V by 1 base and J by 0 bases, and 10 bases separated the two germline ends. The CDR3 here is CASSLDRDSSYEQYF. The CDR3 DNA follows: TGTGCCAGCAGCTTAGATCGGGATAGCTCCTACGAGCAGTACTTC.

This chain connects TRBV5-8 to TRBJ2-7; D possibly matches TRBD1 or TRBD2 (5 bases each). CDR1 is SGHTS, CDR2 YDEGEE, per germline. This CDR3 contains 16 residues. Trimming took off 2 bases at V and 0 bases at J, with 15 bases between the two ends. The chain's CDR3 is CASSFQGARSSYEQYF. Written as DNA, the CDR3 is TGTGCCAGCAGCTTCCAGGGAGCACGGAGCTCCTACGAGCAGTACTTC.

The rearrangement links TRBV5-4 to TRBJ1-4; unclear D gene. Trimming stripped 1 base from V and 8 bases from J, with 9 bases between. The CDR3 has 13 amino acids. Germline V gene lookup returns CDR1 SGHNT and CDR2 YYREEE (reference sequence). CDR3 loop: CASSLNEEEKLFF. The CDR3 DNA reads as TGTGCCAGCAGCTTGAATGAGGAAGAAAAACTGTTTTTT.

The table lists this clone with a few counts. The CDR3 loop is CASSLGGSGETQYF. CDR3 DNA sequence: TGCGCCAGCAGCTTGGGAGGGTCAGGAGAGACCCAGTACTTC. This chain connects TRBV5-1 to TRBJ2-5; TRBD2 is a possible D gene (5 bases). The germline gives CDR1 SGHRS, CDR2 YFSETQ. The CDR3 consists of 14 residues. The V gene lost 0 bases and the J gene lost 4 bases, with 10 bases spanning the gap.